This paragraph reports one TCR beta chain. The clone's antigen remains unknown. Base qualities are not provided; no much larger clone lies one nucleotide away. V has 0 bases trimmed and J has 4 bases trimmed; junction bases matching no gene number 6. From its cysteine to its phenylalanine, the CDR3 spans 17 amino acids. The DNA shown is the 51-base CDR3, in frame from base 1. CDR1 and CDR2, looked up from the germline V gene, are SGHRS and YFSETQ. At one collaborating source in Seattle, patients were enrolled during active infection and were followed longitudinally through the course of disease. Collaborating institutions collected whole blood in K2EDTA tubes following their own protocols. For TCRbeta analysis, collaborator samples were shipped as frozen whole blood, as isolated PBMCs, or as DNA extracted from either sample type. The sample belongs to a study of blood T cell repertoires in COVID-19 (dated by TCRdb to the early 2020s). Background for the entire study: Samples covering the acute and convalescent phases of COVID-19 were provided by collaborators in the United States, Italy and Spain. The material from the prospective study consisted of cDNA or gDNA derived from T cells, B-cell-depleted T cells, or PBMCs. Subjects who had been exposed to COVID-19, were actively infected with it, or had recovered from it provided the deeply sampled blood TCRbeta repertoires that made up the dataset. A freely available public database, intended as a resource for researchers studying the immune response to SARS-CoV-2, is where the repertoires were released. The samples were drawn from two sources: the first 160 participants of the ongoing ImmuneRACE study, and 1,254 subjects contributed by 6 global collaborators. Nearly every sample came with metadata listing a de-identified subject ID, COVID-19 status, age in years and sex. Where available, HLA class I and class II types were obtained from metadata supplied by the sample provider rather than from assay-based typing.

Study-wide findings and limitations: How much clinical and demographic metadata was included differed by source and by participant, and the metadata was provided uncurated.

The immunoSEQ Assay, a bias-controlled multiplex PCR, was used to amplify TCRbeta CDR3 regions from genomic DNA. Regarding the original processing steps: Nucleated cell counts per sample were estimated from amplification of reference gene primers within the assay. Sequence reads were collapsed and filtered to measure the absolute abundance of every unique TCRbeta CDR3 rearrangement. For each sample, productive Simpson clonality was calculated as the square root of Simpson's diversity index over productive rearrangements. Held by TCRdb, this immuneACCESS table contains in-frame sequences only and omits some clones. Under half of the omission traces to an unresolved V gene where checked; the cause of the rest is unknown. V, J and clone size reflect that table, while D and trimming were determined from the DNA. The sample contains about 190,000 clones, about 81% of them found a single time. The biggest ten clones account for about 11% of the sample.

This sequence originates from a woman of 80 years or more with COVID-19, enrolled during active disease. Specimen: peripheral blood. In this chain, TRBV5-1 is recombined with TRBJ2-2, with 10 bases aligning to TRBD2. CDR3 loop: CASSLALAGEITGELFF. The DNA reads TGCGCCAGCAGCTTGGCCCTAGCGGGAGAGATCACCGGGGAGCTGTTTTTT.